This T cell receptor (beta chain) appears in the sequencing data of a study of response to subunit inactivated influenza vaccine. This clonotype has just a few counts. The antigen remains undetermined. The study, taken as a whole, reports: After each seasonal influenza vaccination, few new T cells are recruited, the authors suggested.

V gave up 5 bases and J gave up 2 bases; unmatched junction bases: 8. Germline CDR1 and CDR2: SEHNR and FQNEAQ (reference sequence). There are 17 residues in the CDR3. TCRdb re-called the RT-PCR reads with MiXCR, one entry per CDR3 protein. The data contain approximately 520,000 distinct CDR3 sequences, 16% of them seen just once; the ten biggest clones take up approximately 3%. The sequences come from CD4+ T cells sorted from PBMCs, collected less than 30 months after vaccination. V and J are TRBV7-9 and TRBJ2-6; 8 positions match TRBD1. This receptor was taken from a man in his fifties or sixties who received an inactivated influenza vaccine. CDR3 protein: CASSHTRTGTGANVLTF. The CDR3 nucleotides are TGTGCCAGCAGCCACACAAGGACAGGGACTGGGGCCAACGTCCTGACTTTC.